The clone carrying this T cell receptor (beta chain) was detected many times. Its specificity is not known. Other DNA sequences within the sample encode an identical CDR3. This record belongs to a study of PD-L1 blockade in urothelial cancer. As for the study in general: Blood analysis took place 3 weeks (second dose) and 6 weeks after treatment start. Median T cell yield from blood was 141,255. Overall study results and limits: Enhanced expansion of tumor-associated blood clones at 3 weeks characterized durable-benefit patients.

TCRdb's table, derived via immunoSEQ multiplex PCR, lists solely in-frame clones and lacks some. The sample records tens of thousands of clones, approximately 80% being singletons. Trimming took off 6 bases at V and 1 base at J, with 15 bases between the two ends. Looked up from germline, CDR1 is MNHEY and CDR2 is SMNVEV (reference sequence). The CDR3 length is 15 residues. The sequencing used PBMCs, collected around atezolizumab (anti-PD-L1) treatment. This TCR was sampled from a man between 65 and 85 years old with urothelial cancer. This chain joins TRBV27 and TRBJ1-1, with D maybe TRBD1 (6 bases). The CDR3 loop reads CASSSPGQTNTEAFF. CDR3 coding DNA: TGTGCCAGCAGCTCCCCCGGACAGACGAACACTGAAGCTTTCTTT.